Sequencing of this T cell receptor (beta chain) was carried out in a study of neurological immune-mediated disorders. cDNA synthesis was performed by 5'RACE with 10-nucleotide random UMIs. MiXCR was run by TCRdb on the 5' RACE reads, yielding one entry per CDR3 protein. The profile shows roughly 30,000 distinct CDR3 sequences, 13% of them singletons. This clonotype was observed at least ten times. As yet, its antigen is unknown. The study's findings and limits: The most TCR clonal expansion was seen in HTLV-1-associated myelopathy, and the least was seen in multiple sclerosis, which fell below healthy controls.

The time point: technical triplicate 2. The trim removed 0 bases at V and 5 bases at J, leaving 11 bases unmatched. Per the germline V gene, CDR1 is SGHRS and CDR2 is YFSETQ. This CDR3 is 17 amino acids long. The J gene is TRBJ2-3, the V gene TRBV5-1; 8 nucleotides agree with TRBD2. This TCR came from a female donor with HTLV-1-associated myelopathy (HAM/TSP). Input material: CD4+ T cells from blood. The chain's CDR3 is CASSLGSSGRGEDTQYF. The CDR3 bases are TGCGCCAGCAGCTTGGGTAGCAGCGGGAGAGGAGAAGATACGCAGTATTTT. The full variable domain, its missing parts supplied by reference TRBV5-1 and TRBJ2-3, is KAGVTQTPRYLIKTRGQQVTLSCSPISGHRSVSWYQQTPGQGLQFLFEYFSETQRNKGNFPGRFSGRQFSNSRSEMNVSTLELGDSALYLCASSLGSSGRGEDTQYFGPGTRLTVL.